This T cell receptor (beta chain) comes out of a study of glioma-infiltrating T cells after dendritic cell vaccination. In germline, CDR1 is SGDLS, CDR2 YYNGEE. The CDR3 consists of 16 residues. V lost 4 bases, J lost 5 bases, and 21 bases lay in between. Time point noted: after dendritic cell vaccination, including at tumor progression/relapse. Up to about 2 ug genomic DNA was used for TCRB CDR3 amplification. Generated by immunoSEQ multiplex PCR, the TCRdb table keeps only in-frame clones and is missing some. The table records 90,000 to 110,000 clones, 90% of them present only once. The input for sequencing was blood, taken after dendritic cell vaccination. This chain links TRBV9 with TRBJ1-2; D is unclear. This sequence was found in a human donor with glioblastoma. The DNA for the CDR3 is TGTGCCAGCAGCCCCGGTTCCCCCCAGTGGAGGTATGGCTACACCTTC. Protein: CASSPGSPQWRYGYTF.